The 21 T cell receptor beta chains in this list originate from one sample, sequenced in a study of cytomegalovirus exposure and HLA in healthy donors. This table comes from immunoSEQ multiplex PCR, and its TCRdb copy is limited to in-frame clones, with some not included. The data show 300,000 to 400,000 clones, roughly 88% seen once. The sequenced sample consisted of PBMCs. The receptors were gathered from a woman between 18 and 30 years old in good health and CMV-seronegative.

CDR3 coding DNA: TGTGCCAGCAGCTGGGGCGGGGGTTCTGAAGCTTTCTTT. Translated, it gives CASSWGGGSEAFF. V gene TRBV7-8 combines with J gene TRBJ1-1, with D perhaps TRBD1 (5 bases). CDR1 is SGHVS and CDR2 is FQNEAQ in the germline V gene. The V gene lost 4 bases and the J gene lost 6 bases, with 12 bases spanning the gap. The CDR3 is 13 residues long.

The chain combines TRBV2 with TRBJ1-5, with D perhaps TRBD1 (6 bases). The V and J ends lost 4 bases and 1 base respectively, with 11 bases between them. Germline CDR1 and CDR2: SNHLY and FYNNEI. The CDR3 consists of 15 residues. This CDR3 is CASSGRGASNQPQHF. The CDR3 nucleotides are TGTGCCAGCAGTGGGCGGGGGGCAAGCAATCAGCCCCAGCATTTT. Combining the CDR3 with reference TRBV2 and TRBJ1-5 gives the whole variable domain EPEVTQTPSHQVTQMGQEVILRCVPISNHLYFYWYRQILGQKVEFLVSFYNNEISEKSEIFDDQFSVERPDGSNFTLKIRSTKLEDSAMYFCASSGRGASNQPQHFGDGTRLSIL.

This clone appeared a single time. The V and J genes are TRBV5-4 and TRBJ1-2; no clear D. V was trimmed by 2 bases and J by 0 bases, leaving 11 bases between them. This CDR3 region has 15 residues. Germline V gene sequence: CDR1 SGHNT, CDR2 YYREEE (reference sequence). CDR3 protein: CASSLRATPNYGYTF. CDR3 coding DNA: TGTGCCAGCAGCTTACGTGCCACACCTAACTATGGCTACACCTTC.

The CDR3 nucleotides are TGTGCCAGCAGCCAGACAGGGTCGGGCAATCAGCCCCAGCATTTT. It is translated as CASSQTGSGNQPQHF. The chain has TRBV7-6 and TRBJ1-5; TRBD1 agrees at 7 bases. V shed 5 bases, J shed 2 bases, and the junction held 6 bases outside the gene matches. Looked up from germline, CDR1 is SGHVS and CDR2 is FNYEAQ. The CDR3 extends over 15 amino acids.

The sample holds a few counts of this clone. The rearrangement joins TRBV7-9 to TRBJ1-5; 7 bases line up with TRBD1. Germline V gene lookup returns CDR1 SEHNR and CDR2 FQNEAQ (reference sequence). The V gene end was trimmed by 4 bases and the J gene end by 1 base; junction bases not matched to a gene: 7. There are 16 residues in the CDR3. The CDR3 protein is CASSSPATGSNQPQHF. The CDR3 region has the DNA TGTGCCAGCAGCTCCCCCGCGACAGGGAGCAATCAGCCCCAGCATTTT.

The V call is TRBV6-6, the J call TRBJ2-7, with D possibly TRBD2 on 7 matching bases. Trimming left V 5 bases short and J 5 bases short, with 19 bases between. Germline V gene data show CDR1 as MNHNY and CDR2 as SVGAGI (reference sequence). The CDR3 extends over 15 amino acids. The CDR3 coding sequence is TGTGCCAGCAGTCCCTTAGGGGGGGGCGTCCACGAGCAGTACTTC. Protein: CASSPLGGGVHEQYF.

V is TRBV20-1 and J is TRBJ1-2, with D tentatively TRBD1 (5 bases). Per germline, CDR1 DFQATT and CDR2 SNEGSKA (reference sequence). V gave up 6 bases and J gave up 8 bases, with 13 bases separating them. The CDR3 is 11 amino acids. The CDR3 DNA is TGCAGTGCCTCGCAGGGATACGGCTACACCTTC. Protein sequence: CSASQGYGYTF.

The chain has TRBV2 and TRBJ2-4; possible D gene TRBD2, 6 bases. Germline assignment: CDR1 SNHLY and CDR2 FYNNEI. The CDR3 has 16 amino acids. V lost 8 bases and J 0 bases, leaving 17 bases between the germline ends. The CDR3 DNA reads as TGTGCCAGCCATCAATTTATAGCGGTAGCCAAAAACATTCAGTACTTC. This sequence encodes CASHQFIAVAKNIQYF. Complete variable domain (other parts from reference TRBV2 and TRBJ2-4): EPEVTQTPSHQVTQMGQEVILRCVPISNHLYFYWYRQILGQKVEFLVSFYNNEISEKSEIFDDQFSVERPDGSNFTLKIRSTKLEDSAMYFCASHQFIAVAKNIQYFGAGTRLSVL.

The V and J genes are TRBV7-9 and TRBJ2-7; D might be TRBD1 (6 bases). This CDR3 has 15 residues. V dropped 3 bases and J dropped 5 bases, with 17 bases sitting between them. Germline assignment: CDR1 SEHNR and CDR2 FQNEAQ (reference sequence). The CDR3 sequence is CASSFVEGVGDEQYF. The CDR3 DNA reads TGTGCCAGCAGCTTTGTTGAGGGGGTCGGGGACGAGCAGTACTTC.

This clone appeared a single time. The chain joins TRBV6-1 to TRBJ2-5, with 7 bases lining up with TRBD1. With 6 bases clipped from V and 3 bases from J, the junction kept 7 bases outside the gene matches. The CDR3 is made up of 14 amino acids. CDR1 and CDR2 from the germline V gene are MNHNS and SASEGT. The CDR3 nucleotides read TGTGCCAGCAGAAACCCCAGGGGGAAAGAGACCCAGTACTTC. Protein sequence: CASRNPRGKETQYF.

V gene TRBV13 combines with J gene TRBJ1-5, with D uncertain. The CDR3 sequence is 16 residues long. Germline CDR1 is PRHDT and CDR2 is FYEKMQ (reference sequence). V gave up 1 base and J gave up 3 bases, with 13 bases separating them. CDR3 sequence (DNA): TGTGCCAGCAGCTTAGTACTCTTCCTGTTCAATCAGCCCCAGCATTTT. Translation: CASSLVLFLFNQPQHF.

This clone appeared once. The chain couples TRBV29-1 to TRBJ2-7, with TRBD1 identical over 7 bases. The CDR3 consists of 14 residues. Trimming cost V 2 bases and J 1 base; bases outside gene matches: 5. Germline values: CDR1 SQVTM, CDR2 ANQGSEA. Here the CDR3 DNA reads TGCAGCGTTGAAACCGGGGACAGTTCCTACGAGCAGTACTTC. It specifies CSVETGDSSYEQYF.

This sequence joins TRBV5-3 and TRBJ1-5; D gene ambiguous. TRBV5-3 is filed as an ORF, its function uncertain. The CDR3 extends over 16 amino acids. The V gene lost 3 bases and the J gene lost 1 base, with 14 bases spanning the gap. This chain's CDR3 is CARSSLDTYSNQPQHF. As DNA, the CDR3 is TGTGCCAGAAGCTCACTCGACACCTACAGCAATCAGCCCCAGCATTTT.

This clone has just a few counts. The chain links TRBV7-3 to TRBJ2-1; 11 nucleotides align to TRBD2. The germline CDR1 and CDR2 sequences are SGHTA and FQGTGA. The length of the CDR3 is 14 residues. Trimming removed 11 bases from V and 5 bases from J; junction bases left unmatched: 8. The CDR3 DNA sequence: TGTGCCTCGTCGGGGACTAGCGGAAACAATGAGCAGTTCTTC. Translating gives CASSGTSGNNEQFF.

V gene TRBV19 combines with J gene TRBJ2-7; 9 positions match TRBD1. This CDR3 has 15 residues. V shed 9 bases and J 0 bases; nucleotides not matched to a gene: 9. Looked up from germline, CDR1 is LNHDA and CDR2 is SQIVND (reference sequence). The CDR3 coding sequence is TGTGCCAGCCGGACAGGGGAAGGGGGCTCCTACGAGCAGTACTTC. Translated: CASRTGEGGSYEQYF.

CDR3 in DNA: TGTGCCAGCAGGCCAACCGGGACAGGGGTTGAAAAACTGTTTTTT. It specifies CASRPTGTGVEKLFF. The chain links TRBV6-5 to TRBJ1-4; 10 bases match TRBD1. The J segment lost 7 bases and the V segment lost 6 bases, leaving 8 bases of the junction unmatched. This CDR3 has 15 amino acids. Germline CDR1 and CDR2: MNHEY and SVGAGI.

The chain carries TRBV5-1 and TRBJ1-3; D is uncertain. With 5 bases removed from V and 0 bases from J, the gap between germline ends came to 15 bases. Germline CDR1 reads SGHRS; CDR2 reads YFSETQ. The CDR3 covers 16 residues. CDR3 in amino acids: CASSLGPFLSGNTIYF. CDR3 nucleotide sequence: TGCGCCAGCAGTCTGGGCCCGTTCCTCTCTGGAAACACCATATATTTT.

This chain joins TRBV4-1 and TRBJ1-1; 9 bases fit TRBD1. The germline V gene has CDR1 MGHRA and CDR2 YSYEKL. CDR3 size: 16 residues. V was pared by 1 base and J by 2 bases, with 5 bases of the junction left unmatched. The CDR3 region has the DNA TGCGCCAGCAGCCAAGTGCCGGGACAGGGAAACACTGAAGCTTTCTTT. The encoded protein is CASSQVPGQGNTEAFF.

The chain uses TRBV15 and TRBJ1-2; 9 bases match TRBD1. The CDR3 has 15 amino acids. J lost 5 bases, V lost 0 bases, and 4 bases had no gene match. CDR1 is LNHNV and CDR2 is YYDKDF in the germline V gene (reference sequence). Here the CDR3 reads CATSREPTGGYGYTF. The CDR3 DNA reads TGTGCCACCAGCAGAGAACCGACAGGGGGATATGGCTACACCTTC.

The CDR3 sequence is CASSVAEAGIYEQYF. As DNA, the CDR3 is TGTGCCAGCAGCGTGGCAGAGGCCGGGATCTACGAGCAGTACTTC. The chain is built from TRBV9 and TRBJ2-7, with D perhaps TRBD2 (5 bases). Germline-derived CDR1 and CDR2 are SGDLS and YYNGEE. V lost 2 bases to trimming and J lost 3 bases, with 15 bases between them. This CDR3 has 15 amino acids. Full variable domain (outside the CDR3, taken from reference TRBV9 and TRBJ2-7): DSGVTQTPKHLITATGQRVTLRCSPRSGDLSVYWYQQSLDQGLQFLIQYYNGEERAKGNILERFSAQQFPDLHSELNLSSLELGDSALYFCASSVAEAGIYEQYFGPGTRLTVT.

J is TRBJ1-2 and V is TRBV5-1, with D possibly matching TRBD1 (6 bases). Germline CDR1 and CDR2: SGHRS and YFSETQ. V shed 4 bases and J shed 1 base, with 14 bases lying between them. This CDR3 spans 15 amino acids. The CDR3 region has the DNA TGCGCCAGCAGCAGCGGACAGACCTTTAACTATGGCTACACCTTC. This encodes CASSSGQTFNYGYTF.